The rows below give T cell receptor beta chains drawn from one sample of a study of OX40 agonist ivuxolimab in advanced cancers. Using immunoSEQ multiplex PCR, the repertoire was profiled, and TCRdb retains in-frame clones only, with some absent. The data show about 40,000 clones, with 82% seen just once and approximately 23% held by the top ten. The sample consisted of CD4+ or CD8+ T cells sorted from blood, taken in a trial of the OX40 agonist ivuxolimab. The receptors here all came from an adult with an advanced solid tumor such as melanoma, head and neck, liver or kidney cancer. Both conserved end residues are part of each CDR3. The D gene is left open where the match is weak. For some rows the clone size is stated as once, few or many, or as a class when expanded; others skip it.

D	J	size	length	V	CDR3	DNA
TRBD1	TRBJ1-2	few	17	TRBV7-8	CASSPRTGGIANYGYTF	TGTGCCAGCAGCCCGAGGACAGGGGGGATCGCTAACTATGGCTACACCTTC
TRBD2	TRBJ2-7	-	11	TRBV5-1	CASSGGVERYF	TGCGCCAGCAGCGGGGGGGTGGAGCGATACTTC
TRBD1	TRBJ2-3	-	17	TRBV5-1	CASSLGGGTGPTDTQYF	TGCGCCAGCAGCTTGGGTGGGGGGACAGGCCCCACAGATACGCAGTATTTT
TRBD2	TRBJ2-7	-	16	TRBV15	CATSRGTSGGFYEQYF	TGTGCCACCAGCAGAGGGACTAGCGGGGGCTTCTACGAGCAGTACTTC
TRBD1	TRBJ2-7	-	16	TRBV13	CASSSSRTGTSAEQYF	TGTGCCAGCAGCTCTTCTCGGACAGGGACCTCCGCCGAGCAGTACTTC
-	TRBJ2-2	-	13	TRBV29-1	CSVGSLVAGELFF	TGCAGCGTTGGCTCCCTAGTGGCAGGGGAGCTGTTTTTT
-	TRBJ1-1	once	13	TRBV30	CAWSWIRRTEAFF	TGTGCCTGGAGTTGGATCCGGCGGACTGAAGCTTTCTTT
-	TRBJ2-3	-	16	TRBV4-1	CASSQGWERSTDTQYF	TGCGCCAGCAGCCAAGGCTGGGAGAGAAGCACAGATACGCAGTATTTT
-	TRBJ1-4	few	16	TRBV28	CASSPDSGTRDEKLFF	TGTGCCAGCAGCCCTGATTCAGGGACGAGGGATGAAAAACTGTTTTTT
TRBD1	TRBJ1-6	few	14	TRBV11-2	CASSPTGGSSPLHF	TGTGCCAGCAGCCCGACAGGGGGAAGCTCACCCCTCCACTTT
-	TRBJ1-4	-	15	TRBV10-3	CAISTSGATNEKLFF	TGTGCCATCAGTACTTCAGGGGCCACTAATGAAAAACTGTTTTTT
-	TRBJ1-2	-	13	TRBV11-2	CASSPSANYGYTF	TGTGCCAGCAGCCCGAGCGCTAACTATGGCTACACCTTC
TRBD1	TRBJ2-7	-	13	TRBV5-5	CASSLRQGYEQYF	TGTGCCAGCAGCTTGAGACAGGGTTACGAGCAGTACTTC
-	TRBJ2-7	-	14	TRBV7-9	CASSLEQRAYEQYF	TGTGCCAGCAGCTTAGAACAGCGGGCCTACGAGCAGTACTTC
TRBD2	TRBJ2-5	-	16	TRBV7-7	CASSSRLAGDFETQYF	TGTGCTAGCAGCTCCCGACTAGCGGGGGACTTTGAGACCCAGTACTTC
TRBD1	TRBJ2-1	-	16	TRBV7-6	CASSLATGGVGNEQFF	TGTGCCAGCAGCTTAGCCACAGGGGGCGTTGGGAATGAGCAGTTCTTC
-	TRBJ2-5	-	14	TRBV7-9	CASSLVYGGETQYF	TGTGCCAGCAGCTTAGTTTACGGCGGTGAGACCCAGTACTTC
-	TRBJ1-2	-	16	TRBV7-9	CASSLPDRILNYGYTF	TGTGCCAGCAGCTTACCCGACCGTATACTAAACTATGGCTACACCTTC
-	TRBJ2-7	-	13	TRBV27	CASSLRQDYEQYF	TGTGCCAGCAGTTTAAGGCAGGATTACGAGCAGTACTTC
-	TRBJ2-7	-	15	TRBV5-1	CASSLRPEGSYEQYF	TGCGCCAGCAGCTTGCGGCCCGAGGGGTCCTACGAGCAGTACTTC
TRBD2	TRBJ2-7	-	16	TRBV18	CASSPRGEGSPYEQYF	TGTGCCAGCTCACCACGGGGGGAGGGGAGCCCCTACGAGCAGTACTTC
-	TRBJ1-1	few	13	TRBV30	CAWSEDSHTEAFF	TGTGCCTGGAGTGAGGACAGCCACACTGAAGCTTTCTTT
-	TRBJ2-5	-	13	TRBV5-1	CASSQDRPETQYF	TGCGCCAGCAGCCAAGACAGGCCCGAGACCCAGTACTTC
-	TRBJ1-6	-	13	TRBV25-1	CASGGDYNSPLHF	TGTGCCAGCGGGGGGGACTATAATTCACCCCTCCACTTT
-	TRBJ2-7	-	16	TRBV28	CASSLELQGRAYEQYF	TGTGCCAGCAGTTTGGAACTGCAGGGGCGAGCCTACGAGCAGTACTTC
TRBD1	TRBJ2-1	-	15	TRBV9	CASSPGSGQGNEQFF	TGTGCCAGCAGCCCCGGTTCCGGACAGGGCAATGAGCAGTTCTTC
-	TRBJ1-6	once	13	TRBV6-1	CASSEVVGSPLHF	TGTGCCAGCAGTGAAGTAGTGGGATCACCCCTCCACTTT
-	TRBJ2-5	-	18	TRBV7-8	CASSLGVVTGAPGETQYF	TGTGCCAGCAGCTTAGGAGTCGTGACGGGGGCGCCTGGGGAGACCCAGTACTTC
-	TRBJ2-6	few	15	TRBV5-4	CASSLVGSGANVLTF	TGTGCCAGCAGCTTGGTAGGATCTGGGGCCAACGTCCTGACTTTC
-	TRBJ1-1	-	14	TRBV28	CASRPWGVNTEAFF	TGTGCCAGCAGGCCCTGGGGCGTGAACACTGAAGCTTTCTTT
-	TRBJ1-1	-	13	TRBV14	CASSHRQLTEAFF	TGTGCCAGCAGCCATCGTCAGCTCACTGAAGCTTTCTTT
-	TRBJ2-1	-	15	TRBV2	CASSEEDPRRAEQFF	TGTGCCAGCAGTGAAGAGGACCCCCGCCGGGCTGAGCAGTTCTTC
-	TRBJ2-7	medium-sized	12	TRBV2	CASSANPYEQYF	TGTGCCAGCAGCGCAAACCCGTACGAGCAGTACTTC
-	TRBJ1-1	-	16	TRBV7-9	CASSPSLISGATEAFF	TGTGCCAGCAGCCCGAGCTTAATATCGGGGGCCACTGAAGCTTTCTTT
TRBD1	TRBJ2-3	-	17	TRBV27	CASSLSRDRGQTDTQYF	TGTGCCAGCAGTTTATCGAGGGACAGGGGGCAAACAGATACGCAGTATTTT
-	TRBJ2-7	-	15	TRBV4-1	CASSQARGEAYEQYF	TGCGCCAGCAGCCAAGCCCGAGGGGAGGCCTACGAGCAGTACTTC
TRBD1	TRBJ1-1	-	17	TRBV4-1	CASSQILGTGSNTEAFF	TGCGCCAGCAGCCAGATACTAGGGACAGGGTCGAACACTGAAGCTTTCTTT
TRBD1	TRBJ2-7	-	14	TRBV2	CASRRDRETYEQYF	TGTGCCAGCAGGAGGGACAGGGAGACCTACGAGCAGTACTTC
-	TRBJ1-2	-	14	TRBV28	CASSFQGSNYGYTF	TGTGCCAGCAGTTTTCAGGGCTCGAACTATGGCTACACCTTC
-	TRBJ1-3	few	16	TRBV4-3	CASSQLVGQAGNTIYF	TGCGCCAGCAGCCAATTGGTAGGACAAGCCGGAAACACCATATATTTT
-	TRBJ2-5	-	15	TRBV7-2	CASSPPSGLQETQYF	TGTGCCAGCAGCCCCCCCTCGGGATTGCAAGAGACCCAGTACTTC
TRBD1	TRBJ2-5	once	11	TRBV7-8	CASSKRQGKYF	TGTGCCAGCAGCAAGCGACAGGGAAAGTACTTC
TRBD1	TRBJ2-2	-	16	TRBV6-5	CASSYSGQGGIGELFF	TGTGCCAGCAGTTACTCGGGACAGGGAGGGATCGGGGAGCTGTTTTTT